Following are 16 T cell receptor beta chains from one sample sequenced in a study of post-analysis software for immune sequencing data (dated by TCRdb to between 2015 and 2017). These receptors' antigens are unknown. Overall study outcomes, separate from this receptor: Significantly higher frequencies in patients than in controls were found for a handful of TRBV segments, including TRBV5-6, TRBV5-1 and TRBV20-1.

Library construction relied on PCR. The instrument given in TCRdb is Illumina HiSeq 2500. To reduce PCR and sequencing biases, unique molecular identifiers were built into the TCR beta cDNA libraries. The raw public reads went through TCRdb reprocessing: fastp at Q25, MiXCR clone calling, in-frame beta chains kept. Merged by CDR3 protein, the rows form single entries marked with the most common genes and DNA. The sample table records 750,000 to 900,000 distinct CDR3 sequences; about 43% of these occur just once. The ten top clones hold roughly 4.4% of the sample. The sample taken for sequencing was blood. Every receptor here comes from a girl between 10 and 17 years old with multiple sclerosis.

The CDR3 nucleotides read TGTGCCAGCAGAGGGGCCCGGATAACATTTCCTGAAAAACTGTTTTTT. Its translation is CASRGARITFPEKLFF. The gene calls are TRBV12-3 or TRBV12-4 and TRBJ1-4; maybe TRBD1 (5 bases). The V gene lost 6 bases and the J gene lost 7 bases, with 21 bases spanning the gap. CDR3 length: 16 amino acids.

The chain is built from TRBV4-1 and TRBJ2-7; D gene ambiguous. CDR1 is MGHRA, CDR2 YSYEKL, per germline. V was cut by 1 base and J by 4 bases, with 11 bases left in between. CDR3 length equals 14 residues. The CDR3 is CASSQGTITYEQYF. In DNA form, the CDR3 reads TGCGCCAGCAGCCAAGGGACGATCACTTACGAGCAGTACTTC.

CDR3 amino acids: CASSLGWRLQAYEQYF. CDR3 in DNA: TGCGCCAGCAGCTTGGGGTGGCGGTTACAAGCCTACGAGCAGTACTTC. This rearrangement joins TRBV5-1 to TRBJ2-7; D remains unclear. V was pared by 0 bases and J by 2 bases, with 15 bases between. There are 16 residues in the CDR3. Looked up from germline, CDR1 is SGHRS and CDR2 is YFSETQ.

Details on this clonotype: One base away lies a much larger clone, so this may be a sequencing read error. The chain links TRBV4-3 to TRBJ2-1, with a tentative D call TRBD2 (6 bases). Between the trimmed V and J ends, which lost 0 bases and 9 bases, there was a span of 12 bases. This CDR3 spans 14 amino acids. Germline loops: CDR1 LGHNA, CDR2 YSLEER. The CDR3 nucleotides are TGCGCCAGCAGCCAAGATACTAGCAGGAGTGAGCAGTTCTTC. The encoded protein is CASSQDTSRSEQFF.

The chain couples TRBV7-2 to TRBJ2-7, with D possibly being TRBD2 (6 bases). Germline loops: CDR1 SGHTA, CDR2 FQGNSA. The CDR3 totals 15 residues. Deletions cut 0 bases from V and 2 bases from J, with 11 bases between. The CDR3 here is CASSLAGGPTYEQYF. DNA for the CDR3: TGTGCCAGCAGCTTAGCGGGGGGTCCTACCTACGAGCAGTACTTC.

In its sample, this clonotype was seen a few times. The V gene is TRBV7-3, the J gene TRBJ2-1; 11 nucleotides line up with TRBD2. The V segment lost 1 base and the J segment 6 bases; nucleotides outside the gene matches: 2. CDR1 is SGHTA, CDR2 FQGTGA, per germline. The CDR3 extends over 15 amino acids. CDR3: CASSLKLAGANEQFF. The CDR3 nucleotides read TGTGCCAGCAGCTTAAAACTAGCGGGAGCCAATGAGCAGTTCTTC.

The V and J genes are TRBV7-9 and TRBJ2-4; 8 bases are a match to TRBD2. This CDR3 is 15 amino acids long. Germline V gene sequence: CDR1 SEHNR, CDR2 FQNEAQ (reference sequence). J gave up 8 bases and V 5 bases, and 11 bases lay outside the gene matches. The CDR3 DNA is TGTGCCAGCAGCGGACGGACTAGCCAGGAATACATTCAGTACTTC. Translating gives CASSGRTSQEYIQYF.

This clonotype was detected only a few times. The chain combines TRBV24-1 with TRBJ2-3; weak D call: TRBD2 (5 bases). Germline V CDR1 and CDR2: KGHDR, SFDVKD. V was clipped by 3 bases and J by 2 bases, with 14 bases between them. The CDR3 extends over 16 amino acids. CDR3 in amino acids: CATSDPTSGNTDTQYF. In DNA, the CDR3 is TGTGCCACCAGTGATCCGACCAGCGGTAACACAGATACGCAGTATTTT.

The gene calls are TRBV13 and TRBJ2-3; 9 bases are shared with TRBD2. V gave up 3 bases and J gave up 2 bases; unmatched junction bases: 6. Germline-derived CDR1 and CDR2 are PRHDT and FYEKMQ (reference sequence). This CDR3 has 16 residues. This CDR3 reads CASSLAAGGPTDTQYF. The CDR3 DNA sequence: TGTGCCAGCAGCTTGGCAGCGGGAGGTCCCACAGATACGCAGTATTTT.

In its sample, this clonotype was seen a few times. V gene TRBV5-1 combines with J gene TRBJ2-5, with D tentatively TRBD2 (5 bases). Per the germline V gene, CDR1 is SGHRS and CDR2 is YFSETQ. V lost 7 bases, J lost 11 bases, and 21 bases lay in between. The CDR3 sequence is 13 residues long. Here the CDR3 reads CASSGVGFGEQYF. As DNA, the CDR3 is TGCGCCAGCTCCGGGGTGGGATTTGGTGAGCAGTACTTC.

The V call is TRBV14, the J call TRBJ1-2; no clear D gene. V gave up 0 bases and J gave up 0 bases, with 8 bases separating them. The CDR3 length is 15 residues. Germline-derived CDR1 and CDR2 are SGHDN and FVKESK. CDR3 sequence reads: CASSQDLDPNYGYTF. DNA of the CDR3: TGTGCCAGCAGCCAAGATCTCGACCCTAACTATGGCTACACCTTC.

The chain recombines TRBV29-1 with TRBJ2-7, with 9 bases aligning to TRBD2. This CDR3 comprises 13 residues. Per the germline V gene, CDR1 is SQVTM and CDR2 is ANQGSEA. The J segment lost 2 bases and the V segment lost 5 bases, leaving 4 bases of the junction unmatched. The CDR3 region is CSVPSSGTYEQYF. The CDR3 coding sequence is TGCAGCGTTCCGTCTAGCGGGACCTACGAGCAGTACTTC.

The J gene is TRBJ1-5, the V gene TRBV12-3 or TRBV12-4; D possibly corresponds to TRBD1 (5 bases). The ends were cut back, 5 bases at V and 4 bases at J, with 9 bases in the middle. The CDR3 is made up of 13 amino acids. Here the CDR3 reads CASSLRTNQPQHF. CDR3 bases: TGTGCCAGCAGTCTGAGGACAAATCAGCCCCAGCATTTT.

The chain couples TRBV4-3 to TRBJ1-1; no clear D. CDR1 LGHNA and CDR2 YSLEER come from the germline V gene. Trimming cost V 2 bases and J 0 bases, with 7 bases left between them. This CDR3 contains 14 residues. The CDR3 DNA is TGCGCCAGCAGCCAAAAGAACATGAACACTGAAGCTTTCTTT. Its protein product is CASSQKNMNTEAFF.

The chain employs TRBV6-2 or TRBV6-3 and TRBJ2-5; TRBD1 matches at 8 bases. The trim removed 5 bases at V and 11 bases at J, leaving 10 bases unmatched. CDR1 and CDR2 (germline): MNHEY, SVGEGT. The CDR3 runs to 13 residues. In nucleotides, the CDR3 is TGTGCCAGCAGTAACGGACAGGGTCAACGTCAGTACTTC. Protein: CASSNGQGQRQYF.

This clonotype is a singleton in its sample. The genes are TRBV5-1 and TRBJ1-5; D ambiguous. The CDR3 runs to 16 residues. Per the germline V gene, CDR1 is SGHRS and CDR2 is YFSETQ. Between the trimmed V and J ends, which lost 0 bases and 3 bases, there was a span of 13 bases. The CDR3 loop is CASSLGPRRYNQPQHF. CDR3 sequence (DNA): TGCGCCAGCAGCTTGGGGCCCAGGAGGTACAATCAGCCCCAGCATTTT.